The clone carrying this T cell receptor (beta chain) was counted once. This sample stems from a study of blood T cell repertoires in COVID-19. Study-wide context: T cells, B-cell-depleted T cells, or PBMCs provided the cDNA or gDNA that served as material.

The repertoire was sequenced with immunoSEQ multiplex PCR; TCRdb's copy has only in-frame clones and lacks some. Among 55,000 to 90,000 clones listed, more than 75% were seen once. This CDR3 has 15 amino acids. Germline CDR1 and CDR2: LGHNA and YNFKEQ. Trimming took 4 bases from V and 3 from J; bases not matched to a gene: 5. The receptor's source is an older woman with acute or convalescent COVID-19. Sequencing was done on a sample of peripheral blood. The chain links TRBV4-2 to TRBJ1-2, with 10 bases matching TRBD1. CDR3: CASSPRQGADYGYTF. The DNA for the CDR3 is TGTGCCAGCAGCCCTCGACAGGGGGCGGACTATGGCTACACCTTC.